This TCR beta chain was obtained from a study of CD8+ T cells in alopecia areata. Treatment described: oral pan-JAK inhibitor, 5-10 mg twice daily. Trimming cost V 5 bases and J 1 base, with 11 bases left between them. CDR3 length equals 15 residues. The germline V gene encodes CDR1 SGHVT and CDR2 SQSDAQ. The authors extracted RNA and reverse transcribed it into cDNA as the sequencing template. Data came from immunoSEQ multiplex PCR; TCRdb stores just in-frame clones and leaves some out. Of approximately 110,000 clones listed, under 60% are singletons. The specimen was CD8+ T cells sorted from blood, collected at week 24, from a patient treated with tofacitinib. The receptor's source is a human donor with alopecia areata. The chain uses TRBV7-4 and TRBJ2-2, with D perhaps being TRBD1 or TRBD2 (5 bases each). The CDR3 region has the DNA TGTGCCAGCAGCCTAAGGGACGGGAACACCGGGGAGCTGTTTTTT. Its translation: CASSLRDGNTGELFF.